These T cell receptor beta chains were read from a single sample in a study of CD8 T cells in Susac syndrome. MiXCR, run by TCRdb on the immunoSEQ multiplex PCR reads, gives a single entry per CDR3 protein. The sample yields 200,000 to 250,000 distinct CDR3 sequences, 95% seen once. Sequenced input: CD4+ T cells from PBMCs. The receptors were sampled from a human donor with multiple sclerosis. CDR3s leave out the opening cysteine and the closing phenylalanine or tryptophan. Each record gives: V gene, J gene, clone size, D gene, CDR3 protein. A D gene is named only where the DNA matches it firmly. Only part of the rows carry a size: once, few, many, or a class if the clone is expanded.

TRBV12-3/TRBV12-4	TRBJ2-2	.	.	ASSLNSRLGRELF
TRBV3-1	TRBJ2-1	.	.	ASSARRNNEQF
TRBV29-1	TRBJ1-5	.	.	SVEEQQGQPQH
TRBV30	TRBJ2-1	.	TRBD2	AWIGGLAGVNEQF
TRBV5-4	TRBJ2-1	.	.	ASSLGGKAGYNEQF
TRBV5-1	TRBJ2-3	.	.	ASSLAATTDTQY
TRBV19	TRBJ2-3	once	.	ASSPGNTDTQY
TRBV9	TRBJ2-5	.	.	ASSPRAGGETQY
TRBV20-1	TRBJ2-1	.	TRBD2	SALAGGDNEQF
TRBV7-9	TRBJ2-7	.	.	ASAQGFKAYEQY
TRBV5-1	TRBJ1-6	.	.	ASSLGQAYNSPLH
TRBV7-3	TRBJ2-3	.	TRBD2	ASSPYTSGPQY
TRBV3-1	TRBJ2-1	.	.	ASSHEGAGGPLDEQF
TRBV13	TRBJ1-2	.	.	ASSSGGDNYGYT
TRBV2	TRBJ2-2	once	.	ASSRTAPSGELF
TRBV7-9	TRBJ2-3	.	TRBD2	ATTRTSGTTDTQY
TRBV14	TRBJ2-7	once	.	ASSQGETYEQY
TRBV2	TRBJ1-1	.	.	ASSGLPNTEAF
TRBV30	TRBJ2-2	.	TRBD2	AWRASSGRGELF
TRBV29-1	TRBJ1-5	.	TRBD1	SVESQGDHLSNQPQH
TRBV20-1	TRBJ2-6	.	.	SAIGQGGSGANVLT
TRBV20-1	TRBJ2-7	.	TRBD1	SAEGQSYEQY
TRBV12-3/TRBV12-4	TRBJ2-7	.	.	ASSFNRAIDEQY
TRBV29-1	TRBJ1-2	.	.	SVVRGEGYGYT
TRBV9	TRBJ2-2	once	TRBD2	ASSRGGNTGELF
TRBV28	TRBJ1-5	.	.	ASSSTDGYNQPQH
TRBV15	TRBJ2-7	.	.	ATSRVLGRESSYEQY
TRBV28	TRBJ2-3	.	TRBD1	ASSGQVASTDTQY